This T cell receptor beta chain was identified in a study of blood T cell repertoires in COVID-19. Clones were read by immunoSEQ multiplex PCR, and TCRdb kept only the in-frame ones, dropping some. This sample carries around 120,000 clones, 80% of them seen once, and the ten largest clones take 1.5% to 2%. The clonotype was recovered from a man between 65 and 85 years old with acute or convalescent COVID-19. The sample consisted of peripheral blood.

CDR3 sequence reads: CASSLREGAGTGELFF. CDR3 nucleotide sequence: TGTGCCAGCAGCCTTCGGGAGGGGGCTGGCACCGGGGAGCTGTTTTTT. The chain links TRBV3-1 (or the pseudogene TRBV3-2) to TRBJ2-2, with D perhaps matching TRBD2 (8 bases). CDR3 length: 16 amino acids. Deletions cut 4 bases from V and 4 bases from J, with 16 bases between. Germline V gene lookup returns CDR1 LGHDT and CDR2 YNNKEL (reference sequence).